This TCR beta chain comes out of a study of T cell responses to AZD1222 COVID-19 vaccine (dated by TCRdb to the early 2020s). General notes on the study: A total of about 230 trial participants underwent TCR sequencing, of whom 207 received two doses of AZD1222 and some 25 received two doses of the MenACWY control vaccine. Trial participants were enrolled by age into subgroups of 18-55, 56-69 and 70-plus years, and about 150, 27 and 61 TCR-sequenced participants, respectively, were included in these subgroups.

The paper as a whole reports these results and caveats: Reportedly, close to half of the unique spike-specific TCRs recognized epitopes lying outside the regions that are mutated in the B.1.351 and B.1.1.7 variants. Most participants were white British and females outnumbered males, and the authors suggested that clonal diversity may have been underestimated. Because no day 14 peak-response samples were available, the repertoires could be characterized only after the peak T cell response. Conclusions about previously exposed vaccinees were limited because only six AZD1222 recipients were SARS-CoV-2 seropositive at baseline. A significant rise in spike-specific TCR breadth and depth was observed after two AZD1222 doses relative to day 0 and relative to MenACWY recipients. The 56-69-year group was small, and its depth increase did not reach significance, likely because of low power. The whole spike protein was spanned by vaccine-associated CD4 TCRs, and dominant responses were seen in regions 160-218 and 743-854.

Comment on this clone: Its antigen is unknown. No quality values exist for individual bases; no much larger clone is one base distant.

The CDR3 regions of human TCRbeta chains were subjected to immunosequencing. As for the authors' bioinformatics: Repertoire TCRs were checked for matches against a reference library of SARS-CoV-2-specific TCRs that had been generated using the MIRA antigen-specificity platform. Breadth was defined as the fraction of unique TCRs that were SARS-CoV-2-associated, and depth was defined as the fraction of total T cells that were SARS-CoV-2-associated. Using the MIRA data, each spike-specific TCR was assigned both to the spike region to which the TCR was reactive and to a CD4 or CD8 class. Log10-transformed breadth and depth values were compared by one-way ANOVA with Sidak's multiple comparisons tests. In its TCRdb copy, this immuneACCESS table keeps in-frame sequences only and misses some clones. Where compared with another copy, unresolved V genes explain less than half of these, and the others have no known cause. That table is the source of V, J and clone size, and D and trimming were worked out from the DNA. The sample table contains nearly 110,000 clones; only one count was recorded for approximately 90% of them. The ten largest clones capture 5% to 8% of the sample.

CDR1 and CDR2 are read off the germline V gene (reference sequence) as GTSNPN and SVGIG. V sheds 1 base and J sheds 4 bases, leaving 8 bases between their ends. The CDR3 spans 14 residues, from the cysteine through the phenylalanine. Only the CDR3 part of the read is kept: 42 bases, read in frame from the first base. The label giving this sample's time point can be read as: about 28 days (+/-7) after the second vaccine dose. Because spike-specific TCR depth and breadth did not differ between the two schedules, AZD1222 recipients who got a second dose at roughly 4 weeks were pooled with those who got a second dose at roughly 12 weeks. The vaccinee samples were drawn from two UK trials, COV001 and COV002, one of which was a single-blind randomized controlled phase 2/3 trial testing AZD1222 (ChAdOx1 nCoV-19) in healthy adults. For TCRbeta chain sequencing, PBMC samples from trial participants were taken at day 0 and at day 28 after the second dose.

This chain is built from TRBV30 and TRBJ2-6, with no D gene named confidently. The sequence was collected from an adult who received the AZD1222 COVID-19 vaccine. This specimen was peripheral blood, taken 28 days after the second AZD1222 dose. For the CDR3, the sequence is CAWSEYFGANVLTF. The nucleotide sequence is given as TGTGCCTGGAGTGAGTACTTCGGGGCCAACGTCCTGACTTTC.